Below are 10 T cell receptor beta chains sequenced from a single sample in a study of T-cell memory formation after mild COVID-19. TCRdb re-called the 5' RACE reads through MiXCR, storing one row per CDR3 protein. This sample has 300,000 or so distinct CDR3 sequences, with 15% to 20% found just once. The specimen sequenced was PBMCs or a T cell subset sorted from them (not recorded which). The receptors here all came from a young man who had mild COVID-19 (a few samples of this study predate the infection). Cell type and time point are not known.

Many counts were recorded for this clonotype. The J gene is TRBJ2-7, the V gene TRBV30; 7 nucleotides line up with TRBD2. The ends lost 0 bases at V and 1 base at J; junction bases unmatched: 3. CDR1 is GTSNPN and CDR2 is SVGIG in the germline V gene (reference sequence). The CDR3 extends over 14 amino acids. The CDR3 loop reads CAWSVLAGSYEQYF. As DNA, the CDR3 is TGTGCCTGGAGTGTCTTAGCGGGTTCCTACGAGCAGTACTTC.

The V and J genes are TRBV7-8 and TRBJ2-3, with TRBD2 matching over 11 bases. CDR1 and CDR2 from the germline V gene are SGHVS and FQNEAQ. CDR3 length equals 14 residues. The V segment lost 6 bases and the J segment 7 bases; nucleotides outside the gene matches: 6. CDR3 loop: CASRDLAGGHTQYF. The CDR3 DNA sequence: TGTGCCAGCAGGGATCTAGCGGGGGGTCATACGCAGTATTTT.

This clonotype was seen a few times. The CDR3 DNA reads as TGTGCCAGCAGTTCGGACGGAAGGAGCAATCAGCCCCAGCATTTT. It encodes CASSSDGRSNQPQHF. The V and J genes are TRBV12-3 or TRBV12-4 and TRBJ1-5; D ambiguous. There are 15 residues in the CDR3. The V end lost 4 bases, the J end lost 1 base, and 11 bases lay between the germline ends.

This clonotype turned up a few times. J is TRBJ2-3 and V is TRBV9; D possibly uses TRBD1 or TRBD2 (5 bases each). Trimming shortened V by 3 bases and J by 0 bases, and 11 bases separated the two germline ends. In germline, CDR1 is SGDLS, CDR2 YYNGEE. The CDR3 consists of 15 residues. This chain's CDR3 is CASSAGTTSTDTQYF. CDR3 in DNA: TGTGCCAGCAGCGCAGGGACGACCAGCACAGATACGCAGTATTTT.

This clonotype was seen a few times. V usage is TRBV6-2 or TRBV6-3 and J usage is TRBJ2-3, with D uncertain. V lost 2 bases and J 0 bases, leaving 12 bases between the germline ends. Germline V gives CDR1 MNHEY, CDR2 SVGEGT. The CDR3 is made up of 16 amino acids. CDR3 sequence (DNA): TGTGCCAGCAGTTACGAAGGCGGTTCTAGCACAGATACGCAGTATTTT. Protein: CASSYEGGSSTDTQYF.

This clonotype has just a few counts. The chain carries TRBV15 and TRBJ1-5, with D maybe TRBD1 (5 bases). This CDR3 spans 17 amino acids. Trimming cost V 2 bases and J 5 bases, with 19 bases left between them. Germline assignment: CDR1 LNHNV and CDR2 YYDKDF (reference sequence). Written as DNA, the CDR3 is TGTGCCACCAGCAGACCAAAGACAGCTCCGTCGGATCAGCCCCAGCATTTT. Translating gives CATSRPKTAPSDQPQHF.

The table lists this clonotype with a few counts. The chain links TRBV6-5 to TRBJ1-2, with D possibly TRBD1 on 5 matching bases. The CDR3 covers 12 residues. Trimming stripped 11 bases from V and 4 bases from J, with 14 bases between. The germline CDR1 and CDR2 sequences are MNHEY and SVGAGI. DNA of the CDR3: TGTGCCGCCGCTGCGGGGGGCTATGGCTACACCTTC. As protein: CAAAAGGYGYTF.

This chain's CDR3 is CSASRPSEGNTIYF. For the CDR3, the DNA is TGCAGTGCTAGCAGACCTTCCGAGGGAAACACCATATATTTT. This chain connects TRBV20-1 to TRBJ1-3, with D hard to call. The CDR3 covers 14 residues. Per the germline V gene, CDR1 is DFQATT and CDR2 is SNEGSKA (reference sequence). Trimming left V 3 bases short and J 4 bases short, with 13 bases between.

The gene calls are TRBV13 and TRBJ2-7; D is unclear. V was shortened by 6 bases and J by 3 bases, with 9 bases between the two germline ends. CDR1 and CDR2 from the germline V gene are PRHDT and FYEKMQ (reference sequence). This CDR3 has 12 residues. CDR3 in amino acids: CASSAARYEQYF. CDR3 sequence (DNA): TGTGCCAGCAGTGCGGCCCGCTACGAGCAGTACTTC. The full variable domain, its missing parts supplied by reference TRBV13 and TRBJ2-7, is AAGVIQSPRHLIKEKRETATLKCYPIPRHDTVYWYQQGPGQDPQFLISFYEKMQSDKGSIPDRFSAQQFSDYHSELNMSSLELGDSALYFCASSAARYEQYFGPGTRLTVT.

This clonotype was counted many times. The chain couples TRBV6-5 to TRBJ1-4, with 11 bases identical to TRBD1. This CDR3 has 14 residues. The germline V gene encodes CDR1 MNHEY and CDR2 SVGAGI. The V segment lost 6 bases and the J segment 5 bases; nucleotides outside the gene matches: 2. CDR3 sequence: CASSRDRGNEKLFF. The CDR3 nucleotides read TGTGCCAGCAGCCGGGACAGGGGGAATGAAAAACTGTTTTTT.